Listed here are 9 T cell receptor beta chains from one sample, sequenced in a study of cytomegalovirus exposure and HLA in healthy donors. Primers: 60 Vbeta forward and 13 Jbeta reverse. The assay was immunoSEQ multiplex PCR, and TCRdb's table has in-frame clones only and misses some. Of roughly 45,000 clones in the sample, roughly 60% were seen once. The specimen was PBMCs. All receptors derive from a human donor in good health.

This chain links TRBV19 with TRBJ1-5; D call uncertain. CDR1 is LNHDA and CDR2 is SQIVND in the germline V gene (reference sequence). CDR3 size: 15 residues. Deletions cut 1 base from V and 3 bases from J, with 10 bases between. CDR3 coding DNA: TGTGCCAGTAGTATAGTGAACACACACAATCAGCCCCAGCATTTT. This codes for CASSIVNTHNQPQHF.

This chain joins TRBV7-6 and TRBJ1-1, with D unclear. This CDR3 has 14 residues. CDR1 and CDR2 (germline): SGHVS, FNYEAQ. With 4 bases removed from V and 1 base from J, the gap between germline ends came to 10 bases. The CDR3 reads CASSSSSRNTEAFF. As DNA, the CDR3 is TGTGCCAGCAGCTCAAGTTCCAGGAACACTGAAGCTTTCTTT.

The chain combines TRBV7-2 with TRBJ2-5; 10 positions match TRBD1. The CDR3 consists of 15 residues. Trimming at V came to 1 base and at J to 3 bases, leaving 2 bases not matched to a gene. The germline V gene has CDR1 SGHTA and CDR2 FQGNSA. Here the CDR3 reads CASSLGGTGEETQYF. The CDR3 DNA reads TGTGCCAGCAGCTTAGGAGGGACAGGGGAAGAGACCCAGTACTTC.

This clone has only a few counts. The chain couples TRBV5-6 to TRBJ1-3; the D gene is possibly TRBD1 (6 bases). Germline CDR1 and CDR2: SGHDT and YYEEEE. Trimming shortened V by 0 bases and J by 2 bases, and 6 bases separated the two germline ends. The CDR3 consists of 14 residues. CDR3 nucleotide sequence: TGTGCCAGCAGCTTGGCAGGGGCTGGAAACACCATATATTTT. This encodes CASSLAGAGNTIYF. The full variable domain, completed using reference TRBV5-6 and TRBJ1-3, is DAGVTQSPTHLIKTRGQQVTLRCSPKSGHDTVSWYQQALGQGPQFIFQYYEEEERQRGNFPDRFSGHQFPNYSSELNVNALLLGDSALYLCASSLAGAGNTIYFGEGSWLTVV.

V and J are TRBV5-1 and TRBJ1-1; the match to TRBD1 covers 10 bases. Germline CDR1 SGHRS, CDR2 YFSETQ. V shed 4 bases and J 5 bases; nucleotides not matched to a gene: 5. This CDR3 spans 14 amino acids. The CDR3 reads CASSRGTGETEAFF. CDR3 nucleotide sequence: TGCGCCAGCAGCCGCGGGACAGGGGAAACTGAAGCTTTCTTT.

V gene TRBV29-1 combines with J gene TRBJ2-1, with 10 bases that match TRBD2. The CDR3 spans 16 residues. Unmatched junction bases numbered 16, after V lost 6 bases and J lost 8 bases. The V gene's germline CDR1 is SQVTM and CDR2 ANQGSEA. This CDR3 is CSVRGISGTSVDEQFF. In DNA form, the CDR3 reads TGCAGCGTGCGTGGTATTTCCGGGACTAGCGTCGATGAGCAGTTCTTC.

This chain connects TRBV30 to TRBJ1-1; 9 bases align to TRBD1. The CDR3 consists of 15 residues. V lost 1 base to trimming and J lost 1 base; unmatched junction nucleotides: 4. The germline gives CDR1 GTSNPN, CDR2 SVGIG (reference sequence). The DNA of the CDR3 is TGTGCCTGGAGTGGGACAGGGGTTGAGAACACTGAAGCTTTCTTT. Protein sequence: CAWSGTGVENTEAFF.

The chain links TRBV4-1 to TRBJ1-6; the D gene is possibly TRBD1 (5 bases). Germline CDR1 is MGHRA and CDR2 is YSYEKL. The CDR3 contains 13 residues. Between the trimmed V and J ends, which lost 5 bases and 8 bases, there was a span of 10 bases. In DNA form, the CDR3 reads TGCGCCAGCAGCAGAACCAGGGATTCACCCCTCCACTTT. The encoded protein is CASSRTRDSPLHF.

This chain links TRBV7-6 with TRBJ2-7; 9 bases agree with TRBD1. The V gene end was trimmed by 5 bases and the J gene end by 4 bases; junction bases not matched to a gene: 12. The CDR3 totals 16 residues. Germline lookup yields CDR1 SGHVS and CDR2 FNYEAQ. The CDR3 DNA follows: TGTGCCAGCAGCACGAGCCCCGGGACAGGGTTGTACGAGCAGTACTTC. Its protein product is CASSTSPGTGLYEQYF. The whole variable domain, filled in from reference TRBV7-6 and TRBJ2-7, reads GAGVSQSPRYKVTKRGQDVALRCDPISGHVSLYWYRQALGQGPEFLTYFNYEAQQDKSGLPNDRFSAERPEGSISTLTIQRTEQRDSAMYRCASSTSPGTGLYEQYFGPGTRLTVT.